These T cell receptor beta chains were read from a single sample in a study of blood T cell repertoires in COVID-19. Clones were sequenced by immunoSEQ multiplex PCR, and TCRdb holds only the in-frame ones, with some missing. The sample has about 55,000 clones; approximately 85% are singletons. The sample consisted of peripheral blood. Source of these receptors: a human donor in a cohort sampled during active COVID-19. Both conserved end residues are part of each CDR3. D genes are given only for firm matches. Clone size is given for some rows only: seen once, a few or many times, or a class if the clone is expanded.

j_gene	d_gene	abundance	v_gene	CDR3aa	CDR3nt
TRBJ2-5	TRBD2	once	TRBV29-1	CSVEPTSAETQYF	TGCAGCGTTGAACCGACTAGCGCAGAGACCCAGTACTTC
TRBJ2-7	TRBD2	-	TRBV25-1	CASSRRAGGPHEQYF	TGTGCCAGCAGTAGGAGAGCGGGAGGGCCCCACGAGCAGTACTTC
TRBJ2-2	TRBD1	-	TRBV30	CAWSDWTGAAGELFF	TGTGCCTGGAGTGATTGGACAGGGGCCGCCGGGGAGCTGTTTTTT
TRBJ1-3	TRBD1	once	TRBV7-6	CASSFRTGGRDTIYF	TGTGCCAGCAGCTTCCGAACAGGGGGGAGGGACACCATATATTTT
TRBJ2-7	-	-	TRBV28	CASVGAASYEQYF	TGTGCCAGCGTAGGGGCAGCATCCTACGAGCAGTACTTC
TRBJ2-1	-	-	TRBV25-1	CASSEYRGTNYNEQFF	TGTGCCAGCAGTGAATATAGGGGGACCAACTACAATGAGCAGTTCTTC
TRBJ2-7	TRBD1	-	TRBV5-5	CASSLRQGASYEQYF	TGTGCCAGCAGCTTAAGACAGGGGGCTTCCTACGAGCAGTACTTC
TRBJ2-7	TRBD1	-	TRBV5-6	CASSLGGGTGLRNYEQYF	TGTGCCAGCAGCTTGGGAGGGGGGACAGGGCTCAGGAACTACGAGCAGTACTTC
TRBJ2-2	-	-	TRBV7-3	CASSSNTGELFF	TGTGCCAGCAGTTCAAACACCGGGGAGCTGTTTTTT
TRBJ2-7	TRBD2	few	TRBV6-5	CASTPSGTPHEQYF	TGTGCCAGCACTCCTAGCGGGACCCCCCACGAGCAGTACTTC
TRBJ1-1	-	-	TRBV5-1	CASSSRGGRAEAFF	TGCGCCAGCAGCTCGAGGGGAGGTCGGGCAGAAGCTTTCTTT
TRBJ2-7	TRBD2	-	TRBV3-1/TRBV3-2	CASSPLNRASGRAGEQYF	TGTGCCAGCAGCCCCCTAAACCGTGCTAGCGGGAGGGCCGGCGAGCAGTACTTC
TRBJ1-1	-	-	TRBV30	CAWSVASAQRYTEAFF	TGTGCCTGGAGTGTAGCCAGCGCCCAAAGGTACACTGAAGCTTTCTTT
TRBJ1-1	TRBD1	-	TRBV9	CASSVGTGRGTEAFF	TGTGCCAGCAGCGTCGGGACAGGGAGAGGAACTGAAGCTTTCTTT
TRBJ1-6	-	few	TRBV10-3	CATAWSSYNSPLHF	TGTGCCACGGCGTGGAGCTCCTATAATTCACCCCTCCACTTT
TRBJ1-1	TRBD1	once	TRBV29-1	CSVRRQGGTEAFF	TGCAGCGTCAGAAGACAGGGAGGCACTGAAGCTTTCTTT
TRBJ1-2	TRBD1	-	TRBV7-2	CASSEPGQGAYGYTF	TGTGCCAGCAGCGAACCGGGACAGGGGGCTTACGGCTACACCTTC
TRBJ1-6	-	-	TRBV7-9	CASSLLLAEGSPLHF	TGTGCCAGCAGCTTATTGTTGGCGGAGGGTTCACCCCTCCACTTT
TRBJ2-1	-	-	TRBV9	CASSVAGDSYNEQFF	TGTGCCAGCAGCGTAGCGGGGGACTCCTACAATGAGCAGTTCTTC
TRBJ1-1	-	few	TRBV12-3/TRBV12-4	CASTTGWVTEAFF	TGTGCCAGCACCACAGGGTGGGTCACTGAAGCTTTCTTT
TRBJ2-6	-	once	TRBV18	CASSSNSGANVLTF	TGTGCCAGCTCATCCAACTCTGGGGCCAACGTCCTGACTTTC
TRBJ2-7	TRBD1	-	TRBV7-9	CASSSRQGAQEQYF	TGTGCCAGCAGCTCGAGACAGGGGGCCCAGGAGCAGTACTTC
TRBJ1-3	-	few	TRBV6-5	CASSYSSGFSGNTIYF	TGTGCCAGCAGTTACTCGTCCGGGTTCTCTGGAAACACCATATATTTT
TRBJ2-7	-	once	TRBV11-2	CASSLDGGPPYEQYF	TGTGCCAGCAGCTTAGATGGAGGGCCCCCCTACGAGCAGTACTTC
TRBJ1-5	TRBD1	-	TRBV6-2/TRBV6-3	CASSSRGQGNQPQHF	TGTGCCAGCAGTTCCCGCGGACAGGGTAATCAGCCCCAGCATTTT
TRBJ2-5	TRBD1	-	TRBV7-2	CASSQGTAGETQYF	TGTGCCAGCAGCCAAGGGACAGCTGGGGAGACCCAGTACTTC
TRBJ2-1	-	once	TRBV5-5	CASSLVSGDPFF	TGTGCCAGCAGCTTGGTTTCCGGTGATCCGTTCTTC
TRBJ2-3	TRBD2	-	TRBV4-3	CASSQASGSRDTQYF	TGCGCCAGCAGCCAGGCTAGCGGGAGCCGAGATACGCAGTATTTT
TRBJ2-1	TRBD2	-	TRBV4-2	CASSQEEVRERRFF	TGTGCCAGCAGCCAAGAGGAGGTGCGGGAGCGGAGGTTCTTC
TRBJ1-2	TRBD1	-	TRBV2	CASSGPGQGARYGYTF	TGTGCCAGCAGCGGACCGGGACAGGGGGCGCGCTATGGCTACACCTTC
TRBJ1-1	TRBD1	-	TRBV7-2	CASSLNRGNTEAFF	TGTGCCAGCAGCTTAAACAGGGGGAACACTGAAGCTTTCTTT
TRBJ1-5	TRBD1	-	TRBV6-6	CASSYPTGRGNQPQHF	TGTGCCAGCAGTTATCCGACAGGGAGAGGCAATCAGCCCCAGCATTTT
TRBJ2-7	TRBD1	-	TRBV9	CASSARTGLSEQYF	TGTGCCAGCAGCGCCCGGACAGGCCTCTCTGAGCAGTACTTC
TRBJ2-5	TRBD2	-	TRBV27	CAKPRLAGGETQYF	TGTGCGAAACCTAGACTAGCGGGAGGAGAGACCCAGTACTTC
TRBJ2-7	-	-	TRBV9	CASSPGGVSYEQYF	TGTGCCAGCAGCCCCGGCGGAGTCTCCTACGAGCAGTACTTC
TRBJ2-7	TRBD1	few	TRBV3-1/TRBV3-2	CASSQDAVRGREQYF	TGTGCCAGCAGCCAAGATGCCGTCAGGGGGCGCGAGCAGTACTTC
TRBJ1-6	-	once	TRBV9	CASSVGVEGSPLHF	TGTGCCAGCAGCGTAGGGGTCGAGGGTTCACCCCTCCACTTT
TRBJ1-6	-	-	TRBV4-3	CASSQLSANSPLHF	TGCGCCAGCAGCCAACTCAGCGCGAATTCACCCCTCCACTTT
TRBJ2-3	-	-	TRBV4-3	CASSQDLAGGTDTQYF	TGCGCCAGCAGCCAAGATTTGGCAGGGGGCACAGATACGCAGTATTTT
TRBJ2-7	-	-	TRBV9	CASSPQQGCYEQYF	TGTGCCAGCAGCCCCCAGCAGGGCTGCTACGAGCAGTACTTC
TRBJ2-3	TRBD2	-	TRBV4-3	CASSQDQLASGDADTQYF	TGCGCCAGCAGCCAAGATCAATTAGCTAGCGGGGACGCAGATACGCAGTATTTT
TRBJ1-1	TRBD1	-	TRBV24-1	CATRGTGVAEAFF	TGTGCCACCAGGGGGACAGGGGTTGCTGAAGCTTTCTTT
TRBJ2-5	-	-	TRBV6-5	CASSPLGTSQETQYF	TGTGCCAGCAGTCCCCTCGGGACTTCCCAAGAGACCCAGTACTTC
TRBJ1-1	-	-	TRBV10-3	CAIRGLGNTEAFF	TGTGCGATCAGGGGCCTGGGTAACACTGAAGCTTTCTTT
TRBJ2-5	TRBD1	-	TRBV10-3	CASSSGGQETQYF	TGTGCCAGCAGCTCAGGGGGACAAGAGACCCAGTACTTC
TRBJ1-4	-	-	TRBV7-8	CASSPHRTNEKLFF	TGTGCCAGCAGCCCACACAGAACTAATGAAAAACTGTTTTTT
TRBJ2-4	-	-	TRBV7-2	CASSPAVAKNIQYF	TGTGCCAGCAGCCCAGCGGTAGCCAAAAACATTCAGTACTTC
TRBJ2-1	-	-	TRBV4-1	CASSPITRTNEQFF	TGCGCCAGCAGCCCTATCACTAGGACTAACGAGCAGTTCTTC
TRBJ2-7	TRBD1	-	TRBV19	CASREQGASYEQYF	TGTGCCAGTAGAGAACAGGGGGCCTCCTACGAGCAGTACTTC
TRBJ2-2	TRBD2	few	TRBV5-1	CASRPRTSGSGGELFF	TGCGCCAGCAGGCCCCGGACTAGCGGGAGTGGCGGGGAGCTGTTTTTT
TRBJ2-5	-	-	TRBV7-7	CASSPGLSETQYF	TGTGCCAGCAGTCCTGGGCTCTCAGAGACCCAGTACTTC